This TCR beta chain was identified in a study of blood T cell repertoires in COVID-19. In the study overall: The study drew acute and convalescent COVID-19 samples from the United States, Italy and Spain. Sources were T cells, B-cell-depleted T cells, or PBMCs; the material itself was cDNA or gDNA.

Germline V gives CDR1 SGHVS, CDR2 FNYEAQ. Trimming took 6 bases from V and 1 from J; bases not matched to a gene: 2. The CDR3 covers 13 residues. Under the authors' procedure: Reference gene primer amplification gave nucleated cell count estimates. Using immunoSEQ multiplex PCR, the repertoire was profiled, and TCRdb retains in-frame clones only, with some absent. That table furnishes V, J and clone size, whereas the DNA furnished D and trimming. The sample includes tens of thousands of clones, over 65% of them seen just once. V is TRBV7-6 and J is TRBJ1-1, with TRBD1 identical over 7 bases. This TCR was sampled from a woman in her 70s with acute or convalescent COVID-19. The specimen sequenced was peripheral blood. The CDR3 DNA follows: TGTGCCAGCAGAGGGGGCCGGAACACTGAAGCTTTCTTT. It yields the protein CASRGGRNTEAFF.